This T cell receptor beta chain was identified in a study of T cells in Graves' hyperthyroidism and ophthalmopathy. This clonotype occurred many times. Trimming took off 7 bases at V and 6 bases at J, with 13 bases between the two ends. This CDR3 spans 13 amino acids. The germline V gene encodes CDR1 MNHNS and CDR2 SASEGT. RNA transcripts gave rise to amplified TCR beta CDR3 regions. The HTBI primer set drove a first-round RT-PCR of the TCR CDR3. TCRdb processed the multiplex PCR reads anew with MiXCR; each CDR3 protein has one entry. The sample lists over 450,000 distinct CDR3 sequences; 14% were seen once.

The TCR sequence derives from a woman aged 18 to 35 with Graves' hyperthyroidism. V usage is TRBV6-1 and J usage is TRBJ1-5; tentatively, D is TRBD1 (5 bases). The sequenced sample consisted of blood. CDR3 residues: CASNQGVSQPQHF. The CDR3 nucleotides read TGTGCCAGCAACCAGGGTGTGTCTCAGCCCCAGCATTTT.